Each of the 8 T cell receptor beta chains below was sequenced from the same sample in a study of read filtering for tumor transcriptome and immune sequencing. This library used around 400 ng RNA and molecular barcoded adaptors spanning alpha/delta and beta/gamma chains. TCRdb ran MiXCR on the reads and lists one entry per CDR3 protein. The table has tens of thousands of distinct CDR3 sequences, roughly 18% seen once. The sample taken for sequencing was a population of CD138-negative cells sorted from bone marrow. The source of these receptors is a donor at least 40 years old with multiple myeloma.

With regard to this clonotype: This may be a read error, as it is one base from a much larger clone. The rearrangement links TRBV5-1 to TRBJ2-7; D gene ambiguous. The CDR3 is 13 amino acids. The germline V and J ends were trimmed by 3 bases and 1 base, with 8 bases remaining between them. Per the germline V gene, CDR1 is SGHRS and CDR2 is YFSETQ. The chain's CDR3 is CASSSVRSYEQYF. The CDR3 DNA reads TGCGCCAGCAGCTCGGTACGATCCTACGAGCAGTACTTC.

This clonotype was recorded many times. The V call is TRBV5-1, the J call TRBJ2-1; D remains unclear. CDR1 and CDR2 (germline): SGHRS, YFSETQ. The CDR3 runs 13 residues. Trimming removed 1 base from V and 5 bases from J, with 7 bases in between. CDR3 sequence (DNA): TGCGCCAGCAGCTTGTTAGGAAACAATGAGCAGTTCTTC. This codes for CASSLLGNNEQFF.

This clonotype has just a few counts. A much larger clone sits a single nucleotide away, making a read error possible. The CDR3 does not end in the conserved phenylalanine or tryptophan, so this is likely a read error. The chain is built from TRBV20-1 and TRBJ2-7; the match to TRBD2 covers 12 bases. CDR1 DFQATT and CDR2 SNEGSKA come from the germline V gene (reference sequence). This CDR3 is 14 amino acids long. V gave up 5 bases and J gave up 0 bases; unmatched junction bases: 2. This CDR3 is CSAETSGSSYEQYL. The CDR3 DNA reads as TGCAGTGCTGAGACTAGCGGGAGCTCCTACGAGCAGTACCTC.

This clonotype came up many times. This rearrangement joins TRBV2 to TRBJ2-1; D possibly corresponds to TRBD1 (6 bases). Germline assignment: CDR1 SNHLY and CDR2 FYNNEI. The CDR3 extends over 14 amino acids. Deletions cut 2 bases from V and 4 bases from J, with 9 bases between. The CDR3 sequence: CASSELQGYNEQFF. The CDR3 DNA reads as TGTGCCAGCAGTGAACTACAGGGTTACAATGAGCAGTTCTTC.

This clonotype has a count of ten or more. The rearrangement joins TRBV18 to TRBJ2-3; D is possibly TRBD2 (5 bases). The V gene lost 2 bases and the J gene lost 7 bases, with 7 bases spanning the gap. CDR1 and CDR2 from the germline V gene are KGHSH and LQKENI. The CDR3 contains 12 residues. CDR3 region: CASSPGGYTQYF. The CDR3 nucleotides are TGTGCCAGCTCACCAGGAGGATATACGCAGTATTTT. The full variable domain, rest sourced from reference TRBV18 and TRBJ2-3, is NAGVMQNPRHLVRRRGQEARLRCSPMKGHSHVYWYRQLPEEGLKFMVYLQKENIIDESGMPKERFSAEFPKEGPSILRIQQVVRGDSAAYFCASSPGGYTQYFGPGTRLTVL.

This clonotype showed up many times. The chain links TRBV20-1 to TRBJ2-5; D possibly uses TRBD1 or TRBD2 (6 bases each). V gave up 3 bases and J gave up 1 base, with 12 bases separating them. The CDR3 loop spans 14 amino acids. Looked up from germline, CDR1 is DFQATT and CDR2 is SNEGSKA (reference sequence). The CDR3 spells CSASWGASQETQYF. CDR3 DNA sequence: TGCAGTGCTAGTTGGGGGGCTTCCCAAGAGACCCAGTACTTC.

This clonotype was observed at least ten times. The rearrangement links TRBV29-1 to TRBJ2-7; weak D call: TRBD1 (5 bases). Germline loops: CDR1 SQVTM, CDR2 ANQGSEA. Trimming shortened V by 7 bases and J by 2 bases, and 18 bases separated the two germline ends. The length of the CDR3 is 14 residues. CDR3 residues: CSATSARVTYEQYF. The CDR3 region has the DNA TGCAGCGCGACTTCCGCCAGGGTTACCTACGAGCAGTACTTC.

This clonotype was counted between two and nine times. The V and J genes are TRBV7-2 and TRBJ2-5; 8 bases are shared with TRBD1. Germline V gene lookup returns CDR1 SGHTA and CDR2 FQGNSA. V shed 3 bases, J shed 4 bases, and the junction held 4 bases outside the gene matches. This CDR3 comprises 14 residues. This chain's CDR3 is CASSFRTGLETQYF. CDR3 coding DNA: TGTGCCAGCAGCTTCCGGACAGGGTTAGAGACCCAGTACTTC.